This T cell receptor beta chain was identified in a study of PD-1 blockade in classical Hodgkin lymphoma. Details on this clone: As yet, its antigen is unknown.

Study-wide findings and caveats: Exclusion covered patients beginning nivolumab under 1 year post-ASCT.

Relapse after autologous stem cell transplantation occurred in every patient, and brentuximab vedotin exposure varied. The CDR3 length is 15 residues. CDR1 is MDHEN, CDR2 SYDVKM, per germline. V gave up 3 bases and J gave up 0 bases, with 10 bases separating them. The protocol was immunoSEQ multiplex PCR, while the TCRdb copy is restricted to in-frame clones and leaves out a portion. The profile shows approximately 60,000 clones, more than 75% of them singletons. This chain links TRBV28 with TRBJ2-3; D might be TRBD1 (5 bases). The sequence was collected from a human donor with classical Hodgkin lymphoma. Sequences were derived from peripheral blood mononuclear cells (PBMCs), sampled at baseline. In DNA, the CDR3 is TGTGCCAGCAGTTTGAACACAGGAAGCACAGATACGCAGTATTTT. Encoded protein: CASSLNTGSTDTQYF.